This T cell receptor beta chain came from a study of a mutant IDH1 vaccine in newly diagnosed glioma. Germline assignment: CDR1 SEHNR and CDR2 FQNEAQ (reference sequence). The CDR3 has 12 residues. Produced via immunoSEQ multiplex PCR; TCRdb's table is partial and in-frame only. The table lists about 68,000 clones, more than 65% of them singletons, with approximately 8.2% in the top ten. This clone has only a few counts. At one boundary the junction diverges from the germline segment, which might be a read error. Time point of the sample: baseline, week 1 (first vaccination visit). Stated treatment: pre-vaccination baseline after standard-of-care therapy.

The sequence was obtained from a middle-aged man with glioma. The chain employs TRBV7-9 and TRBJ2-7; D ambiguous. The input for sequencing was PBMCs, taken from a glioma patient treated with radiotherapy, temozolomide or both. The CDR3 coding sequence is TGTGCCAGCGGCTTAGTTTCCTACGAGCAGTACTTC. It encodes CASGLVSYEQYF.